Shown below are 18 T cell receptor beta chains from a single sample sequenced in a study of blood T cells in healthy people across ages. The authors ran a second PCR of 7 to 11 cycles using a sample-barcoded 5' primer and a J-beta primer mix. TCRdb ran MiXCR on the 5' RACE reads and lists one entry per CDR3 protein. The table has about 1.8 million distinct CDR3 sequences, about 50% seen once. Material for sequencing was blood. These TCRs come from a woman between 40 and 55 years old in good health.

About this clonotype itself: One end of the junction varies from germline; a read error may be responsible. This chain joins TRBV7-2 and TRBJ1-6; possibly TRBD1 for D (6 bases). CDR3 length: 14 amino acids. Germline lookup yields CDR1 SGHTA and CDR2 FQGNSA. Written as DNA, the CDR3 is TGTGCCAGCAGTTTAGTGGGGGCTAATTCACCCCTCCACTTT. Its translation is CASSLVGANSPLHF.

The rearrangement uses TRBV7-2 and TRBJ2-5; D might be TRBD2 (7 bases). The DNA end is more similar to TRBJ2-7, so the J call may be wrong. The germline CDR1 and CDR2 sequences are SGHTA and FQGNSA. This CDR3 spans 16 amino acids. The CDR3 loop reads CASSGRGGPSVYEQYF. The CDR3 bases are TGTGCCAGCAGCGGGAGGGGGGGGCCTTCCGTCTACGAGCAGTACTTC.

This clonotype was counted a few times. V and J are TRBV7-2 and TRBJ2-1, with 11 bases identical to TRBD2. CDR1 is SGHTA, CDR2 FQGNSA, per germline. After removal of 5 bases from V and 6 bases from J, the junction contained 6 bases not matched to a gene. The CDR3 runs 15 residues. As DNA, the CDR3 is TGTGCCAGCAGCCTTAGCGGGGGGGTCGTCAATGAGCAGTTCTTC. Its translation: CASSLSGGVVNEQFF.

The chain carries TRBV7-2 and TRBJ1-6; the D is unclear. V lost 3 bases, J lost 7 bases, and 13 bases lay in between. Germline V gene data show CDR1 as SGHTA and CDR2 as FQGNSA. CDR3 length: 15 residues. The CDR3 bases are TGTGCCAGCAGCTTGGTGGCCGGGCTGAATTCACCCCTCCACTTT. Its protein product is CASSLVAGLNSPLHF.

This clonotype has at least ten counts. This chain uses TRBV7-2 with TRBJ2-3, with D possibly matching TRBD1 (5 bases). This CDR3 has 17 residues. The ends were cut back, 5 bases at V and 0 bases at J, with 18 bases in the middle. Germline V lookup: CDR1 SGHTA, CDR2 FQGNSA. Here the CDR3 reads CASSHSTDIFSTDTQYF. The DNA of the CDR3 is TGTGCCAGCAGCCACTCGACAGATATATTTAGCACAGATACGCAGTATTTT.

This CDR3 is CSVCFGSGNTIYF. CDR3 DNA sequence: TGCAGCGTATGCTTCGGCTCTGGAAACACCATATATTTT. This chain links TRBV29-1 with TRBJ1-3; no clear D gene. CDR3 size: 13 residues. V was trimmed by 6 bases and J by 0 bases, leaving 9 bases between them. Germline V gives CDR1 SQVTM, CDR2 ANQGSEA.

The V gene is TRBV6-6, the J gene TRBJ2-3, with no clear D. The CDR3 runs 13 residues. Per germline, CDR1 MNHNY and CDR2 SVGAGI (reference sequence). V dropped 7 bases and J dropped 2 bases, with 10 bases sitting between them. The CDR3 DNA sequence: TGTGCCAGCACGGGCCTTCTCACAGATACGCAGTATTTT. This codes for CASTGLLTDTQYF.

This clonotype turned up a few times. The rearrangement links TRBV28 to TRBJ2-4; D ambiguous. The J call may be mistaken, given a closer DNA end match to TRBJ2-7. The germline CDR1 and CDR2 sequences are MDHEN and SYDVKM. This CDR3 comprises 12 residues. The CDR3 DNA follows: TGTGCCAGCAGTTTTGATTCCGGCGAGCAGTACTTC. Amino acids: CASSFDSGEQYF.

This clonotype was found a few times. The V call is TRBV12-3 or TRBV12-4, the J call TRBJ2-1; D remains ambiguous. The CDR3 length is 13 residues. Trimming removed 5 bases from V and 5 bases from J, with 10 bases in between. The CDR3 spells CASSTGSDNEQFF. The CDR3 DNA reads TGTGCCAGCAGTACCGGGTCCGACAATGAGCAGTTCTTC.

The V gene is TRBV7-9, the J gene TRBJ2-1; 12 bases agree with TRBD1. Trimming took 3 bases from V and 8 from J; bases not matched to a gene: 14. This CDR3 spans 18 amino acids. Germline V gene sequence: CDR1 SEHNR, CDR2 FQNEAQ (reference sequence). CDR3 loop: CASSFPTNRDRGLDEQFF. DNA of the CDR3: TGTGCCAGCAGCTTTCCCACAAACCGGGACAGGGGGCTCGATGAGCAGTTCTTC.

The rearrangement uses TRBV7-2 and TRBJ2-5; 12 bases line up with TRBD2. CDR3 length equals 18 residues. Unmatched junction bases numbered 8, after V lost 1 base and J lost 2 bases. Germline assignment: CDR1 SGHTA and CDR2 FQGNSA. The CDR3 sequence: CASSLVLAGGPVQETQYF. In DNA form, the CDR3 reads TGTGCCAGCAGCTTAGTCCTAGCGGGGGGGCCCGTACAAGAGACCCAGTACTTC.

The chain combines TRBV27 with TRBJ2-7; 7 bases are a match to TRBD1. The CDR3 is 13 residues long. J was trimmed by 3 bases and V by 4 bases; bases with no gene match: 3. Germline-derived CDR1 and CDR2 are MNHEY and SMNVEV (reference sequence). CDR3 sequence (DNA): TGTGCCAGCAGTTGGGACAGCAACTACGAGCAGTACTTC. It codes for CASSWDSNYEQYF.

This chain uses TRBV6-2 or TRBV6-3 with TRBJ2-5; 7 nucleotides agree with TRBD1. Germline loops: CDR1 MNHEY, CDR2 SVGEGT. The length of the CDR3 is 16 residues. V lost 4 bases and J lost 0; bases outside the gene matches: 8. The CDR3 DNA sequence: TGTGCCAGCAGTTTTGGCCAGCAGGGGGACCAAGAGACCCAGTACTTC. Its translation: CASSFGQQGDQETQYF.

The sample holds one count of this clonotype. The rearrangement uses TRBV27 and TRBJ1-2; 9 positions agree with TRBD1. Germline V lookup: CDR1 MNHEY, CDR2 SMNVEV (reference sequence). This CDR3 has 13 amino acids. V was clipped by 6 bases and J by 8 bases; unmatched bases: 7. The CDR3 DNA reads TGTGCCAGCAGAATACGGACAGGGGAAGGCTACACCTTC. It yields the protein CASRIRTGEGYTF.

The chain is built from TRBV4-2 and TRBJ2-7; 10 nucleotides line up with TRBD2. The germline gives CDR1 LGHNA, CDR2 YNFKEQ. Trimming at V came to 0 bases and at J to 3 bases, leaving 8 bases not matched to a gene. The CDR3 spans 17 residues. In nucleotides, the CDR3 is TGTGCCAGCAGCCAAGAGTCGGCTAGCGGGGGATTCTACGAGCAGTACTTC. It is translated as CASSQESASGGFYEQYF.

This chain uses TRBV5-1 with TRBJ1-1, with TRBD1 identical over 7 bases. This CDR3 is 14 amino acids long. Per the germline V gene, CDR1 is SGHRS and CDR2 is YFSETQ. Trimming removed 4 bases from V and 2 bases from J; junction bases left unmatched: 5. The CDR3 DNA is TGCGCCAGCAGCCCCGGACAGGACAACACTGAAGCTTTCTTT. Translating gives CASSPGQDNTEAFF.

The chain uses TRBV20-1 and TRBJ2-1; D is uncertain. Trimming shortened V by 6 bases and J by 0 bases, and 12 bases separated the two germline ends. The length of the CDR3 is 14 residues. Germline V gene lookup returns CDR1 DFQATT and CDR2 SNEGSKA (reference sequence). The CDR3 is CSAPPPSSYNEQFF. The CDR3 bases are TGCAGTGCCCCTCCCCCAAGCTCCTACAATGAGCAGTTCTTC.

This chain connects TRBV9 to TRBJ1-6; unclear D gene. Germline-derived CDR1 and CDR2 are SGDLS and YYNGEE. V shed 3 bases and J shed 10 bases, with 20 bases lying between them. The CDR3 spans 16 residues. The DNA of the CDR3 is TGTGCCAGCAGCGGGGCCGACGGCTACTGGGTATCACCCCTCCACTTT. This codes for CASSGADGYWVSPLHF.